One sample yielded the 24 T cell receptor beta chains listed below, sequenced in a study of regulatory T cells in long-lasting Graves disease. The time point here: newly diagnosed GD, antithyroid drugs for less than 3 months. Preparation of the TCR library used RNA extracted from PBMCs. For TCR beta, libraries came from iRepertoire HTBI primers and Arm-PCR of CDR3 regions. From the multiplex PCR reads, TCRdb called clonotypes with MiXCR, one entry per CDR3 protein. Among about 560,000 distinct CDR3 sequences, around 16% were seen once, and the ten largest hold 12%. The sample was also linked to a second study, of T cells in Graves' hyperthyroidism and ophthalmopathy.

The sample here was peripheral blood mononuclear cells (PBMCs), taken at new diagnosis, from a patient treated with antithyroid drugs. These receptors were collected from a man between 18 and 29 years old with Graves disease.

The chain carries TRBV6-1 and TRBJ2-7; TRBD2 matches at 10 bases. There are 14 residues in the CDR3. J gave up 4 bases and V 5 bases, and 5 bases lay outside the gene matches. Per the germline V gene, CDR1 is MNHNS and CDR2 is SASEGT. DNA for the CDR3: TGTGCCAGCAGTCCGGGACTAGCGAAGTACGAGCAGTACTTC. Translated, it gives CASSPGLAKYEQYF.

The chain couples TRBV6-2 or TRBV6-3 to TRBJ2-3, with a weak D call TRBD1 (5 bases). Germline V CDR1 and CDR2: MNHEY, SVGEGT. This CDR3 spans 14 amino acids. V was clipped by 6 bases and J by 3 bases, with 13 bases between them. The CDR3 sequence: CASSPRVGTDTQYF. CDR3 nucleotide sequence: TGTGCCAGCAGCCCCAGGGTCGGAACAGATACGCAGTATTTT.

In its sample, this clonotype was seen a few times. This chain links TRBV27 with TRBJ1-4, with 7 bases identical to TRBD1. After removal of 9 bases from V and 3 bases from J, the junction contained 7 bases not matched to a gene. This CDR3 is built from 14 residues. The germline V gene encodes CDR1 MNHEY and CDR2 SMNVEV (reference sequence). The CDR3 bases are TGTGCCAGTACCGGGACAGCAGCTAATGAAAAACTGTTTTTT. Its protein is CASTGTAANEKLFF.

This sequence joins TRBV7-9 and TRBJ2-2; 9 bases line up with TRBD1. Germline loops: CDR1 SEHNR, CDR2 FQNEAQ (reference sequence). This CDR3 is built from 16 residues. With 2 bases clipped from V and 5 bases from J, the junction kept 6 bases outside the gene matches. CDR3 nucleotide sequence: TGTGCCAGCAGCTTATTGCAAGGACAGGGGACCGGGGAGCTGTTTTTT. Amino acid sequence: CASSLLQGQGTGELFF. Full variable domain (outside the CDR3, taken from reference TRBV7-9 and TRBJ2-2): DTGVSQNPRHKITKRGQNVTFRCDPISEHNRLYWYRQTLGQGPEFLTYFQNEAQLEKSRLLSDRFSAERPKGSFSTLEIQRTEQGDSAMYLCASSLLQGQGTGELFFGEGSRLTVL.

A remark on this clonotype: Since a much larger clone is just one base distant, this may be a read error. The gene calls are TRBV29-1 and TRBJ2-1; 8 nucleotides match TRBD2. V was pared by 8 bases and J by 9 bases, with 6 bases of the junction left unmatched. CDR1 SQVTM and CDR2 ANQGSEA come from the germline V gene. The CDR3 spans 11 residues. The CDR3 region is CSPRRGGEQFF. The CDR3 coding sequence is TGCAGCCCCCGTCGGGGGGGTGAGCAGTTCTTC.

The V gene is TRBV4-2, the J gene TRBJ2-2; D is possibly TRBD1 or TRBD2 (6 bases each). CDR1 and CDR2 (germline): LGHNA, YNFKEQ. The CDR3 consists of 18 residues. V lost 0 bases, J lost 5 bases, and 19 bases lay in between. The CDR3 DNA reads TGTGCCAGCAGCCAAGACCCCGGAAGGGGGGTGCAAACCGGGGAGCTGTTTTTT. Translating it yields CASSQDPGRGVQTGELFF.

This clonotype occurred many times. This chain joins TRBV3-1 and TRBJ2-7; 12 bases align to TRBD2. Trimming cost V 4 bases and J 2 bases; bases outside gene matches: 6. CDR3 size: 16 residues. Germline-derived CDR1 and CDR2 are LGHDT and YNNKEL (reference sequence). The CDR3 loop reads CASSPLLAGGPYEQYF. In DNA form, the CDR3 reads TGTGCCAGCAGCCCTCTCCTAGCGGGAGGGCCCTACGAGCAGTACTTC.

The chain carries TRBV28 and TRBJ1-2, with TRBD1 as a possible D gene (5 bases). CDR1 and CDR2 (germline): MDHEN, SYDVKM. The V end lost 7 bases, the J end lost 4 bases, and 13 bases lay between the germline ends. The CDR3 totals 13 residues. The CDR3 loop is CASNARVAYGYTF. CDR3 DNA: TGTGCCAGCAACGCCAGGGTGGCCTATGGCTACACCTTC.

In its sample, this clonotype was seen many times. This chain uses TRBV7-9 with TRBJ2-7, with D perhaps given as TRBD1 or TRBD2 (5 bases each). There are 14 residues in the CDR3. The germline V and J ends were trimmed by 5 bases and 2 bases, with 13 bases remaining between them. CDR1 SEHNR and CDR2 FQNEAQ come from the germline V gene (reference sequence). As DNA, the CDR3 is TGTGCCAGCAGCGCCCGGGACCGTCCCTACGAGCAGTACTTC. Translation: CASSARDRPYEQYF.

This clonotype was counted a few times. Its ends do not fully match the called genes, so a read error is possible. The J gene is TRBJ2-3, the V gene TRBV5-1; TRBD2 aligns across 8 bases. The CDR3 has 15 residues. Germline loops: CDR1 SGHRS, CDR2 YFSETQ. CDR3 in amino acids: CASSFDMGLGDTQYF. Written as DNA, the CDR3 is TGTGCCAGCAGCTTTGATATGGGACTAGGAGATACGCAGTATTTT.

This clonotype was seen only a few times. The DNA for the CDR3 is TGTGCCAGCGCATTACAGGGTGTTCGGTACGAGCAGTACTTC. It is translated as CASALQGVRYEQYF. The rearrangement uses TRBV6-2 or TRBV6-3 and TRBJ2-7, with TRBD1 as a possible D gene (6 bases). The CDR3 runs 14 residues. V lost 8 bases, J lost 4 bases, and 18 bases lay in between. Germline-derived CDR1 and CDR2 are MNHEY and SVGEGT.

In its sample, this clonotype was seen many times. The chain has TRBV28 and TRBJ2-7; weak D call: TRBD2 (7 bases). Between the trimmed V and J ends, which lost 3 bases and 3 bases, there was a span of 15 bases. This CDR3 region has 15 residues. Germline V lookup: CDR1 MDHEN, CDR2 SYDVKM. The DNA of the CDR3 is TGTGCCAGCAGTTTTGGTGGAGGGGGGGTCTACGAGCAGTACTTC. This sequence encodes CASSFGGGGVYEQYF.

This clonotype occurred many times. The junction departs from the called germline gene at one end, perhaps through a read error. V usage is TRBV7-3 and J usage is TRBJ2-1; D possibly corresponds to TRBD1 (6 bases). CDR3 length: 15 amino acids. CDR1 and CDR2 from the germline V gene are SGHTA and FQGTGA. CDR3 in DNA: TGCGCCAGCAGCTTGGTCACAGGGTCGTACAATGAGCAGTTCTTC. It is translated as CASSLVTGSYNEQFF.

V is TRBV30 and J is TRBJ1-5; no definite D call. The germline V gene has CDR1 GTSNPN and CDR2 SVGIG (reference sequence). V was shortened by 2 bases and J by 0 bases, with 11 bases between the two germline ends. CDR3 size: 15 residues. The CDR3 loop reads CAWSIEAYSNQPQHF. In nucleotides, the CDR3 is TGTGCCTGGAGTATAGAAGCTTATAGCAATCAGCCCCAGCATTTT.

CDR3 DNA: TGTGCCAGCAGCCCAAAGCCCGGTAGCGGGAGGGCCTCAGATTACGAGCAGTACTTC. This translates into CASSPKPGSGRASDYEQYF. The gene calls are TRBV5-4 and TRBJ2-7, with TRBD2 matching over 11 bases. Germline values: CDR1 SGHNT, CDR2 YYREEE (reference sequence). Trimming cost V 4 bases and J 4 bases; bases outside gene matches: 19. The CDR3 runs to 19 residues.

This clonotype was detected ten times or more. The chain carries TRBV12-3 or TRBV12-4 and TRBJ1-2; D is ambiguous. The V gene lost 6 bases and the J gene lost 6 bases, with 11 bases spanning the gap. The CDR3 sequence is 12 residues long. The CDR3 sequence: CASRRLVDGYTF. The CDR3 nucleotides read TGTGCCAGCAGGAGGCTAGTCGATGGCTACACCTTC.

This clonotype has a handful of counts. This chain links TRBV5-5 with TRBJ1-2; no reliable D call. The CDR3 extends over 14 amino acids. V lost 2 bases to trimming and J lost 3 bases, with 11 bases between them. The germline V gene has CDR1 SGHKS and CDR2 YYEKEE (reference sequence). This chain's CDR3 is CASSFGLGDYGYTF. The CDR3, as DNA: TGTGCCAGCAGCTTCGGCCTGGGTGACTATGGCTACACCTTC.

This clonotype was found many times. V gene TRBV30 combines with J gene TRBJ1-2, with D maybe TRBD1 (6 bases). V dropped 6 bases and J dropped 3 bases, with 17 bases sitting between them. Germline assignment: CDR1 GTSNPN and CDR2 SVGIG (reference sequence). This CDR3 spans 14 amino acids. CDR3 amino acids: CACSSGAGYYGYTF. The DNA for the CDR3 is TGTGCCTGTTCTTCGGGGGCAGGTTACTATGGCTACACCTTC.

This clonotype was seen many times. J is TRBJ1-5 and V is TRBV12-5; maybe TRBD1 (6 bases). CDR1 is LGHNT, CDR2 FRNRAP, per germline. The CDR3 consists of 15 residues. With 0 bases removed from V and 6 bases from J, the gap between germline ends came to 12 bases. For the CDR3, the DNA is TGTGCTAGTGGTTTGGTACTTGGGGGCTCTCAGCCCCAGCATTTT. Its protein is CASGLVLGGSQPQHF.

This clonotype was recorded many times. The chain carries TRBV10-3 and TRBJ2-5; D is unresolved. Germline V CDR1 and CDR2: ENHRY, SYGVKD. This CDR3 is 12 amino acids long. The germline V and J ends were trimmed by 4 bases and 1 base, with 4 bases remaining between them. The CDR3 is CAISASQETQYF. The CDR3 DNA reads TGTGCCATCAGTGCTAGCCAAGAGACCCAGTACTTC.

This clonotype was seen only a few times. The chain employs TRBV2 and TRBJ2-3, with D unresolved. V lost 7 bases and J lost 6, with 8 bases in between. Germline V gene lookup returns CDR1 SNHLY and CDR2 FYNNEI. The CDR3 runs 11 residues. This CDR3 reads CASKTQDTQYF. In nucleotides, the CDR3 is TGTGCCAGCAAGACTCAGGATACGCAGTATTTT.

V and J are TRBV20-1 and TRBJ2-1, with 11 bases aligning to TRBD2. Germline V lookup: CDR1 DFQATT, CDR2 SNEGSKA (reference sequence). This CDR3 comprises 18 residues. V was clipped by 3 bases and J by 0 bases; unmatched bases: 10. The CDR3 region has the DNA TGCAGTGCTAGCGGGGGGGGGACTAGCGGAGTCTCCTACAATGAGCAGTTCTTC. Protein product: CSASGGGTSGVSYNEQFF.

CDR3 residues: CSARGDRDHFLSYNSPLHF. In DNA, the CDR3 is TGCAGTGCTAGGGGGGACAGGGACCACTTCCTCTCCTATAATTCACCCCTCCACTTT. V gene TRBV20-1 combines with J gene TRBJ1-6, with 9 bases that match TRBD1. The CDR3 is 19 amino acids. Germline CDR1 and CDR2: DFQATT and SNEGSKA (reference sequence). Trimming removed 3 bases from V and 0 bases from J; junction bases left unmatched: 12.

The chain carries TRBV10-3 and TRBJ2-1, with D perhaps matching TRBD2 (6 bases). Trimming took off 3 bases at V and 0 bases at J, with 12 bases between the two ends. Germline V gene lookup returns CDR1 ENHRY and CDR2 SYGVKD. The CDR3 covers 16 residues. The CDR3 region has the DNA TGTGCCATCAGTGATCGAAATAGCGGCTCCTACAATGAGCAGTTCTTC. Amino acids: CAISDRNSGSYNEQFF.